These 6 T cell receptor beta chains were sequenced from one sample in a study of cytomegalovirus exposure and HLA in healthy donors. This PCR relied on a set of 60 Vbeta primers and 13 Jbeta primers. Repertoires were generated with immunoSEQ multiplex PCR, while TCRdb's copy carries only in-frame clones and drops some. Here the sample spans under 200,000 clones, approximately 84% being singletons. Material: PBMCs. Receptor source: a woman aged 45-59 years in good health and CMV-seropositive.

This clone turned up a few times. The chain combines TRBV4-2 with TRBJ2-1; D is possibly TRBD1 (5 bases). The CDR3 length is 17 residues. Trimming stripped 2 bases from V and 0 bases from J, with 14 bases between. The V gene's germline CDR1 is LGHNA and CDR2 YNFKEQ. The CDR3 protein is CASSQTLKGRSYNEQFF. CDR3 nucleotide sequence: TGTGCCAGCAGCCAAACATTAAAGGGGCGCTCCTACAATGAGCAGTTCTTC.

The chain uses TRBV7-8 and TRBJ2-5; 7 bases match TRBD2. Per germline, CDR1 SGHVS and CDR2 FQNEAQ. V gave up 6 bases and J gave up 4 bases; unmatched junction bases: 14. This CDR3 comprises 16 residues. CDR3 in DNA: TGTGCCAGCAGTACTTATGTAGTCAGGGAGGGAGAGACCCAGTACTTC. This translates into CASSTYVVREGETQYF.

J is TRBJ2-1 and V is TRBV19; D gene unclear. V was clipped by 3 bases and J by 0 bases, with 6 bases between them. CDR3 length: 14 residues. The germline V gene encodes CDR1 LNHDA and CDR2 SQIVND (reference sequence). In DNA, the CDR3 is TGTGCCAGTAGTATTGGTAGCTCCTACAATGAGCAGTTCTTC. Its translation is CASSIGSSYNEQFF. Complete variable domain (other parts from reference TRBV19 and TRBJ2-1): DGGITQSPKYLFRKEGQNVTLSCEQNLNHDAMYWYRQDPGQGLRLIYYSQIVNDFQKGDIAEGYSVSREKKESFPLTVTSAQKNPTAFYLCASSIGSSYNEQFFGPGTRLTVL.

The chain is built from TRBV18 and TRBJ2-1; D is perhaps TRBD1 (6 bases). V dropped 2 bases and J dropped 7 bases, with 18 bases sitting between them. CDR3 length: 16 residues. CDR1 and CDR2 from the germline V gene are KGHSH and LQKENI. CDR3 region: CASSPSVGGERNEQFF. The DNA of the CDR3 is TGTGCCAGCTCACCATCTGTTGGGGGCGAAAGGAATGAGCAGTTCTTC.

V and J are TRBV4-1 and TRBJ2-7; 15 bases map to TRBD2. CDR1 and CDR2 (germline): MGHRA, YSYEKL. The trim removed 4 bases at V and 1 base at J, leaving 5 bases unmatched. The CDR3 spans 17 residues. The CDR3 loop reads CASSPGTSGRLSYEQYF. In DNA form, the CDR3 reads TGCGCCAGCAGCCCCGGGACTAGCGGGAGGCTTTCCTACGAGCAGTACTTC.

In its sample, this clone was seen once. This chain links TRBV6-4 with TRBJ2-5; 7 nucleotides line up with TRBD2. Near its end, the DNA agrees better with TRBJ2-7, so the J call may be wrong. In germline, CDR1 is MRHNA, CDR2 SNTAGT. CDR3 length equals 15 residues. As DNA, the CDR3 is TGTGCCAGCAGTTTAAGAGCGGGACTCTCCTACGAGCAGTACTTC. It encodes CASSLRAGLSYEQYF.